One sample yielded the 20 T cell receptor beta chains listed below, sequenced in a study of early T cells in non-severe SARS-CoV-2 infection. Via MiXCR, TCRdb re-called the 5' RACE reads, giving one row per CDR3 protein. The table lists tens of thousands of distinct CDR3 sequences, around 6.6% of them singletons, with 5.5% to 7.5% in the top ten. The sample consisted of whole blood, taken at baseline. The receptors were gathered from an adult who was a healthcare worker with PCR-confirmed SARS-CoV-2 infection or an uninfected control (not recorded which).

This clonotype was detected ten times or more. This CDR3 is CASSLSIDSNQPQHF. DNA of the CDR3: TGTGCCAGCAGCTTATCCATTGACAGCAATCAGCCCCAGCATTTT. The gene calls are TRBV7-9 and TRBJ1-5; D uncertain. Germline V gene data show CDR1 as SEHNR and CDR2 as FQNEAQ (reference sequence). CDR3 length equals 15 residues. The germline V and J ends were trimmed by 2 bases and 1 base, with 9 bases remaining between them.

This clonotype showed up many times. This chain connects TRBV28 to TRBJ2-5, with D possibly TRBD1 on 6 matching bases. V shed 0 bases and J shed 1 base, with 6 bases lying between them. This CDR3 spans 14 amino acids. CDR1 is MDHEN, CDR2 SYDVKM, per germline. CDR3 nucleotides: TGTGCCAGCAGTTTATGGGACAGCCAAGAGACCCAGTACTTC. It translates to CASSLWDSQETQYF.

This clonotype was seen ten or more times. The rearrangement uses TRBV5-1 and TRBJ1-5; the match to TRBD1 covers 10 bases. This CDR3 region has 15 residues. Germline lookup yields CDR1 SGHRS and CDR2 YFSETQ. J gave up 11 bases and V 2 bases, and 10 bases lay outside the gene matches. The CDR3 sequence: CASSFHPGGTGAQHF. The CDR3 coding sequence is TGCGCCAGCAGCTTTCACCCGGGAGGGACAGGGGCCCAGCATTTT.

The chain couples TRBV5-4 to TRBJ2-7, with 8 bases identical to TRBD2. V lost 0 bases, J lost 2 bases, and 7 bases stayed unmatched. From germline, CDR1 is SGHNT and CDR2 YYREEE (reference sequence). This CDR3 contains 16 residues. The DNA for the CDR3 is TGTGCCAGCAGCTTGGCTAGGCGCGGGGGGACCTACGAGCAGTACTTC. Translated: CASSLARRGGTYEQYF.

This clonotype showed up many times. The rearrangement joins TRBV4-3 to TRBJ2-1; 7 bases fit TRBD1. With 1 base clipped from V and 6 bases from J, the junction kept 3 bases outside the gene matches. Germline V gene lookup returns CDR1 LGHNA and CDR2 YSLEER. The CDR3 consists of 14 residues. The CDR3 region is CASSQAPGGNEQFF. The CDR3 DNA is TGCGCCAGCAGCCAAGCACCAGGGGGCAATGAGCAGTTCTTC.

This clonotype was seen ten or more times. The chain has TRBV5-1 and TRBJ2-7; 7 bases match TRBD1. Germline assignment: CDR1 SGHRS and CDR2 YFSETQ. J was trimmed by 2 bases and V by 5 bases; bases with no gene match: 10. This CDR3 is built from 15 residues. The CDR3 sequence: CASREAGTEAYEQYF. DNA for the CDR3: TGCGCCAGCAGAGAAGCCGGGACAGAGGCCTACGAGCAGTACTTC.

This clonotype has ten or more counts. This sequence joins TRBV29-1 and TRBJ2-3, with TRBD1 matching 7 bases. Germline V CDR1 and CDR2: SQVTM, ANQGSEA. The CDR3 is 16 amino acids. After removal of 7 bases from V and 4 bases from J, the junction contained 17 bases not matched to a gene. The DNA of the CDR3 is TGCAGCGACCTAAAGGCAGGAAGGGGGCGTTCAGATACGCAGTATTTT. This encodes CSDLKAGRGRSDTQYF.

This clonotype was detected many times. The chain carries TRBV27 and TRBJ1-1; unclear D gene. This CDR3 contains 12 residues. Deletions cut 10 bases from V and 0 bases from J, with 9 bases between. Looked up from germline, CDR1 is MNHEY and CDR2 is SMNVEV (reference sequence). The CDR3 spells CATLSLNTEAFF. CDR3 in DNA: TGTGCCACCCTAAGCTTGAACACTGAAGCTTTCTTT.

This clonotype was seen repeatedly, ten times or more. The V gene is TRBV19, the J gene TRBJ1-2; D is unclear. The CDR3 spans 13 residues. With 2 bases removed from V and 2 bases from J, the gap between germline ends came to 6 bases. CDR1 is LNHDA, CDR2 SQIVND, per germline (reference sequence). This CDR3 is CASSITENYGYTF. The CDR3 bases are TGTGCCAGTAGTATAACGGAAAACTATGGCTACACCTTC.

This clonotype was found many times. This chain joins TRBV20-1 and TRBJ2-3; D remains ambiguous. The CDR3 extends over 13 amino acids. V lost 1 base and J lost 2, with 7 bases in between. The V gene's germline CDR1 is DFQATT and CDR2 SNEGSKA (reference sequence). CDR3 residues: CSARVDATDTQYF. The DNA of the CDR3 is TGCAGTGCTAGAGTGGACGCCACAGATACGCAGTATTTT.

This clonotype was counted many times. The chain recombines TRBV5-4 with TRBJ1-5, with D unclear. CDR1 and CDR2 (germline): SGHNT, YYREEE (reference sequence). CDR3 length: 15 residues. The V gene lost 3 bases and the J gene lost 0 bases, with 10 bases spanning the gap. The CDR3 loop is CASSSDPDSNQPQHF. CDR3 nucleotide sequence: TGTGCCAGCAGCTCGGACCCCGATAGCAATCAGCCCCAGCATTTT.

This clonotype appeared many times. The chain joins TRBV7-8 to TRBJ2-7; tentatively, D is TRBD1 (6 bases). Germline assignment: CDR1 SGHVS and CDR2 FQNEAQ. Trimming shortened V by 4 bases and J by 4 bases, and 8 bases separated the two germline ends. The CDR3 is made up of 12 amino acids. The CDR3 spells CASSSRGYEQYF. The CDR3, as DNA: TGTGCCAGCAGCTCAAGGGGGTACGAGCAGTACTTC.

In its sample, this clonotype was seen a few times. CDR3 nucleotide sequence: TGTGCCAGCACCCCTAAATACGGGGAGCTGTTTTTT. The encoded protein is CASTPKYGELFF. This chain links TRBV6-6 with TRBJ2-2; D gene unclear. The germline CDR1 and CDR2 sequences are MNHNY and SVGAGI (reference sequence). Trimming shortened V by 7 bases and J by 7 bases, and 10 bases separated the two germline ends. This CDR3 is built from 12 residues.

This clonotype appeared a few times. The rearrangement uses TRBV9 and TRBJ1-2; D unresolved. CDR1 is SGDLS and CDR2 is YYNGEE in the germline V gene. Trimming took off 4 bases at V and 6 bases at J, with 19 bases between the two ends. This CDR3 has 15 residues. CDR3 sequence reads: CASSPQDSGMDGYTF. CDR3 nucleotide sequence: TGTGCCAGCAGCCCCCAGGACTCAGGCATGGATGGCTACACCTTC.

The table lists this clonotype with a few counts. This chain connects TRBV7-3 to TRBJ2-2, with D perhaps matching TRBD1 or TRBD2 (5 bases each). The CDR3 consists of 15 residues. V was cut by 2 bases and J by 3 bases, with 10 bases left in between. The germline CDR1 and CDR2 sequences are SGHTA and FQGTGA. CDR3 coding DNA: TGTGCCAGCAGCTTATCGAGGGACGACACCGGGGAGCTGTTTTTT. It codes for CASSLSRDDTGELFF. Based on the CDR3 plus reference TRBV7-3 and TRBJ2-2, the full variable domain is GAGVSQTPSNKVTEKGKYVELRCDPISGHTALYWYRQSLGQGPEFLIYFQGTGAADDSGLPNDRFFAVRPEGSVSTLKIQRTERGDSAVYLCASSLSRDDTGELFFGEGSRLTVL.

CDR3 in DNA: TGTGCTAGTGGTTTTGGACTAGCGGCTAGCACAGATACGCAGTATTTT. Translating gives CASGFGLAASTDTQYF. The chain uses TRBV12-5 and TRBJ2-3; 10 bases fit TRBD2. Looked up from germline, CDR1 is LGHNT and CDR2 is FRNRAP. V was pared by 3 bases and J by 0 bases, with 3 bases of the junction left unmatched. The CDR3 spans 16 residues.

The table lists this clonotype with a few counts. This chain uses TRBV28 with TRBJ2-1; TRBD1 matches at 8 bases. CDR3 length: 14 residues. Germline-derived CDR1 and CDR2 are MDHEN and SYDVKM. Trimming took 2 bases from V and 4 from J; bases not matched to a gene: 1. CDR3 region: CASSLQGAYNEQFF. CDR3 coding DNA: TGTGCCAGCAGTTTACAGGGGGCATACAATGAGCAGTTCTTC.

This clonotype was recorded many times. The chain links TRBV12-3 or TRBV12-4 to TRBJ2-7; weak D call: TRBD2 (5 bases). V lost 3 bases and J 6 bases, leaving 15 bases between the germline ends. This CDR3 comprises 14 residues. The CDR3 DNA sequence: TGTGCCAGCAGTTTCCCTATAGAGGGCGTCGAGCAGTACTTC. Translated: CASSFPIEGVEQYF.

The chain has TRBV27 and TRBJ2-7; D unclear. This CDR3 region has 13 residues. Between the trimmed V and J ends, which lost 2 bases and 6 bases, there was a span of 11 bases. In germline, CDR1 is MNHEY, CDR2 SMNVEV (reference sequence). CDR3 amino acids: CASSLISAPEQYF. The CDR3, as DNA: TGTGCCAGCAGTTTAATCTCCGCTCCCGAGCAGTACTTC.

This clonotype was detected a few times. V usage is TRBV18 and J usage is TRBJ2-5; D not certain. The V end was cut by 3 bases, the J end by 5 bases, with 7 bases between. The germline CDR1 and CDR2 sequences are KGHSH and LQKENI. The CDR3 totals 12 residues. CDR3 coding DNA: TGTGCCAGCTCACCGAATGTTGAGACCCAGTACTTC. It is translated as CASSPNVETQYF.